One sample yielded the 8 T cell receptor beta chains listed below, sequenced in a study of memory CD4+ T cells and cytomegalovirus serostatus (dated by TCRdb to about 2019). The library was produced with the immunoSEQ multiplex PCR assay. TCRdb holds this immuneACCESS table with in-frame rearrangements only. Some clones are missing; in checked studies, unresolved V genes explain under half, and the rest has no known cause. The table for this sample lists 55,000 or so clones; over 60% of them were counted only once. The ten top clones hold roughly 1.5% of the sample. A FACSAria II was used to sort memory CD4+ T cells, defined as single viable CD3+CD4+CD8-CD45RO+ cells. The sequenced material came from memory CD4+ T cells from blood. The receptors stem from an adult in good health and CMV-seropositive.

The chain has TRBV7-9 and TRBJ1-4; 9 bases agree with TRBD1. V dropped 5 bases and J dropped 6; count of bases not matched to a gene: 4. This CDR3 region has 14 residues. Germline V gene data show CDR1 as SEHNR and CDR2 as FQNEAQ (reference sequence). The CDR3 coding sequence is TGTGCCAGCAGCCTGGGACAGGGATATGAAAAACTGTTTTTT. It codes for CASSLGQGYEKLFF.

This rearrangement joins TRBV7-9 to TRBJ2-5, with D possibly being TRBD2 (7 bases). Trimming stripped 5 bases from V and 6 bases from J, with 28 bases between. Germline loops: CDR1 SEHNR, CDR2 FQNEAQ (reference sequence). The CDR3 sequence is 18 residues long. The CDR3 loop is CASSPLSREAGVGKTQYF. Here the CDR3 DNA reads TGTGCCAGCAGCCCTTTATCCCGGGAGGCAGGGGTTGGAAAGACCCAGTACTTC.

This rearrangement joins TRBV9 to TRBJ1-1, with TRBD1 matching 7 bases. Germline V lookup: CDR1 SGDLS, CDR2 YYNGEE. V shed 3 bases, J shed 7 bases, and the junction held 6 bases outside the gene matches. The CDR3 extends over 13 amino acids. The CDR3 region has the DNA TGTGCCAGCAGCGCCGGGACAGCGGGTGAAGCTTTCTTT. This translates into CASSAGTAGEAFF.

J is TRBJ1-3 and V is TRBV28; D unclear. Germline V gives CDR1 MDHEN, CDR2 SYDVKM. This CDR3 is 15 amino acids long. V was shortened by 6 bases and J by 0 bases, with 12 bases between the two germline ends. The CDR3 protein is CASSPLRGSGNTIYF. The CDR3 bases are TGTGCCAGCAGCCCACTTAGAGGCTCTGGAAACACCATATATTTT. Full variable domain (missing parts from reference TRBV28 and TRBJ1-3): DVKVTQSSRYLVKRTGEKVFLECVQDMDHENMFWYRQDPGLGLRLIYFSYDVKMKEKGDIPEGYSVSREKKERFSLILESASTNQTSMYLCASSPLRGSGNTIYFGEGSWLTVV.

This clone was recorded a few times. The chain recombines TRBV2 with TRBJ1-1; D is possibly TRBD1 (5 bases). Germline assignment: CDR1 SNHLY and CDR2 FYNNEI. Trimming pared 7 bases from V and 0 bases from J, leaving 18 bases between. CDR3 length: 16 residues. Here the CDR3 DNA reads TGTGCCAGCACCGGCCAGGGAGGAGCGGTGAACACTGAAGCTTTCTTT. It specifies CASTGQGGAVNTEAFF.

This clone was recorded only once. V and J are TRBV4-2 and TRBJ2-2, with D possibly called TRBD1 or TRBD2 (6 bases each). The CDR3 has 19 amino acids. The germline V and J ends were trimmed by 4 bases and 1 base, with 22 bases remaining between them. The germline V gene has CDR1 LGHNA and CDR2 YNFKEQ. In DNA form, the CDR3 reads TGTGCCAGCAGCCCCATGGGGGCTAGCGAGGGAGGGAACACCGGGGAGCTGTTTTTT. Encoded protein: CASSPMGASEGGNTGELFF.

This chain joins TRBV2 and TRBJ1-4; tentatively, D is TRBD1 (5 bases). CDR1 SNHLY and CDR2 FYNNEI come from the germline V gene. The V gene lost 4 bases and the J gene lost 8 bases, with 17 bases spanning the gap. CDR3 length: 15 amino acids. CDR3 nucleotide sequence: TGTGCCAGCAGTGCTTCGGGGACGGGTACAGAAAAACTGTTTTTT. Amino acids: CASSASGTGTEKLFF.

This clone came up once. Here the CDR3 reads CATSRDLGGDDNEQFF. The CDR3 DNA reads TGTGCCACCAGCAGAGATCTAGGGGGCGATGACAATGAGCAGTTCTTC. The rearrangement uses TRBV15 and TRBJ2-1; 7 positions agree with TRBD1. Germline CDR1 is LNHNV and CDR2 is YYDKDF (reference sequence). With 0 bases clipped from V and 5 bases from J, the junction kept 7 bases outside the gene matches. This CDR3 is 16 amino acids long.